Sequencing of this T cell receptor beta chain was carried out in a study of blood T cell repertoires in COVID-19 (dated by TCRdb to 2019 to 2021). Regarding the research as a whole: The collaborator samples originated in the United States, Italy and Spain and spanned the acute and convalescent phases of COVID-19. HLA class I and class II types, where available, came from metadata supplied by the sample provider rather than from assay-based typing. Deeply sampled blood TCRbeta repertoires from subjects exposed to, actively infected with, or recovered from COVID-19 were included in the dataset. The material from the prospective study consisted of cDNA or gDNA derived from T cells, B-cell-depleted T cells, or PBMCs. The samples were drawn from two sources: the first 160 participants of the ongoing ImmuneRACE study, and 1,200 or so subjects contributed by 6 global collaborators. The sample metadata nearly always contained a de-identified subject ID, COVID-19 status, age in years and sex. The repertoires were released in a freely available public database meant as a resource for research on the immune response to SARS-CoV-2.

TCRbeta CDR3 regions were amplified from genomic DNA using the immunoSEQ Assay, a bias-controlled multiplex PCR. The paper's processing steps were these. Nucleated cell counts per sample were estimated from amplification of reference gene primers within the assay. Sequence reads were collapsed and filtered to measure the absolute abundance of every unique TCRbeta CDR3 rearrangement. For each sample, productive Simpson clonality was calculated as the square root of Simpson's diversity index across productive rearrangements. TCRdb carries this immuneACCESS record with in-frame sequences only. Its versions omit some clonotypes, under half of them owing to an unresolved V gene in the studies checked, with the rest unexplained. That table supplies the V and J calls and clone size; D and trimming were determined from the DNA. This sample has about 380,000 clones in its table, and 85% of those were observed once. Approximately 3.6% of the sample belongs to the ten largest clones.

Each collaborating institution followed its own protocols to collect whole blood in K2EDTA tubes. For TCRbeta analysis, collaborators shipped samples as frozen whole blood, isolated PBMCs, or DNA extracted from either of those sample types. With regard to this clone: Which antigen it targets is not known. Per-base quality was not reported, and no clone a single base away is much larger than it.

Beyond this particular receptor, the publication reports: The amount of clinical and demographic metadata varied by source and participant and was provided uncurated.

Counted from cysteine to phenylalanine, this CDR3 has 16 amino acids. The retained sequence is limited to the CDR3, 48 bases, with the frame set at the first base. The germline V gene provides CDR1 MNHEY and CDR2 SVGEGT. V is cut back by 2 bases and J by 5 bases, with 10 bases in the junction unmatched. Sequencing was carried out using peripheral blood. This chain joins TRBV6-2 or TRBV6-3 to TRBJ2-5; TRBD2 lines up with 8 middle nucleotides. The TCR was taken from a woman aged 18-35 years with acute or convalescent COVID-19. The encoded CDR3 is CASSYPRGGYGETQYF. The bases read TGTGCCAGCAGTTACCCTCGCGGGGGGTACGGCGAGACCCAGTACTTC.